The 11 T cell receptor beta chains presented below share a single source sample, sequenced in a study of Ad26.COV2.S vaccination and SARS-CoV-2 variants. Measured with immunoSEQ multiplex PCR; TCRdb has only the in-frame clones, and not every one. The sample contains roughly 350,000 clones, 88% of which appear only once. Treatment specified: some 20 received Ad26.COV2.S at low or high dose, single or two shots; 5 received placebo; per-sample allocation not given. Material that was analyzed had been drawn on day 63 after the first vaccine or placebo injection. This sample comprised peripheral blood, obtained in a trial of Ad26.COV2.S vaccine versus placebo. The receptors derive from a person between 18 and 65 years old who received the Ad26.COV2.S COVID-19 vaccine or a placebo.

J is TRBJ2-2 and V is TRBV11-2, with no clear D. Germline CDR1 is SGHAT and CDR2 is FQNNGV. The CDR3 consists of 15 residues. Trimming stripped 1 base from V and 2 bases from J, with 8 bases between. The CDR3 DNA follows: TGTGCCAGCAGCTTAGTCGGGCAAAACACCGGGGAGCTGTTTTTT. Encoded protein: CASSLVGQNTGELFF. Based on the CDR3 plus reference TRBV11-2 and TRBJ2-2, the full variable domain is EAGVAQSPRYKIIEKRQSVAFWCNPISGHATLYWYQQILGQGPKLLIQFQNNGVVDDSQLPKDRFSAERLKGVDSTLKIQPAKLEDSAVYLCASSLVGQNTGELFFGEGSRLTVL.

The CDR3 nucleotides are TGCGCCAGCAGCCAAGATGGGGTCGAGGGGGCTCACTATGGCTACACCTTC. It encodes CASSQDGVEGAHYGYTF. The rearrangement links TRBV4-3 to TRBJ1-2, with 7 bases aligning to TRBD1. Looked up from germline, CDR1 is LGHNA and CDR2 is YSLEER. V dropped 0 bases and J dropped 3; count of bases not matched to a gene: 10. The CDR3 has 17 residues.

The V gene is TRBV28, the J gene TRBJ2-7; 7 bases agree with TRBD2. This CDR3 spans 14 amino acids. V lost 3 bases to trimming and J lost 0 bases; unmatched junction nucleotides: 2. Germline V lookup: CDR1 MDHEN, CDR2 SYDVKM. CDR3 in DNA: TGTGCCAGCAGTTTCTCTAGCGGCTCCTACGAGCAGTACTTC. Its protein product is CASSFSSGSYEQYF.

The chain is built from TRBV6-5 and TRBJ2-5, with D perhaps TRBD2 (6 bases). V lost 8 bases and J 0 bases, leaving 13 bases between the germline ends. Germline assignment: CDR1 MNHEY and CDR2 SVGAGI. The CDR3 is made up of 14 amino acids. CDR3 coding DNA: TGTGCCAGCTCTCCCGGGGGATACCAAGAGACCCAGTACTTC. Protein product: CASSPGGYQETQYF.

The rearrangement joins TRBV3-1 (or the pseudogene TRBV3-2) to TRBJ1-2; the D gene is possibly TRBD1 (6 bases). CDR1 and CDR2 (germline): LGHDT, YNNKEL (reference sequence). V lost 2 bases to trimming and J lost 1 base, with 11 bases between them. The CDR3 is 15 residues long. As DNA, the CDR3 is TGTGCCAGCAGCCAAATACAGGGTCGTAACTATGGCTACACCTTC. Amino acids: CASSQIQGRNYGYTF.

The genes are TRBV19 and TRBJ2-6; 9 nucleotides align to TRBD1. The V and J ends lost 5 bases and 0 bases, in that order; junction bases with no gene match: 5. The germline CDR1 and CDR2 sequences are LNHDA and SQIVND (reference sequence). The CDR3 sequence is 17 residues long. The CDR3 protein is CASSDRDRASGANVLTF. CDR3 DNA: TGTGCCAGTAGTGACCGGGACAGGGCCTCTGGGGCCAACGTCCTGACTTTC.

The rearrangement links TRBV6-5 to TRBJ1-1; 9 bases map to TRBD1. The CDR3 length is 14 residues. V gave up 6 bases and J gave up 7 bases; unmatched junction bases: 9. Germline CDR1 reads MNHEY; CDR2 reads SVGAGI. The CDR3 nucleotides are TGTGCCAGCAGAAGAATACAGGGGGCTGTTGAAGCTTTCTTT. Its protein is CASRRIQGAVEAFF.

This clone was counted a few times. The rearrangement joins TRBV5-1 to TRBJ1-2; unclear D gene. There are 13 residues in the CDR3. V lost 5 bases, J lost 6 bases, and 14 bases lay in between. The germline V gene has CDR1 SGHRS and CDR2 YFSETQ. CDR3 nucleotide sequence: TGCGCCAGCAGGATACAAGAGACCCATGGCTACACCTTC. Protein: CASRIQETHGYTF. The full variable domain, with the rest looked up from reference TRBV5-1 and TRBJ1-2, is KAGVTQTPRYLIKTRGQQVTLSCSPISGHRSVSWYQQTPGQGLQFLFEYFSETQRNKGNFPGRFSGRQFSNSRSEMNVSTLELGDSALYLCASRIQETHGYTFGSGTRLTVV.

The CDR3 spells CASSFLHGPSSYNEQFF. The CDR3 DNA sequence: TGTGCCAGCAGTTTCCTCCATGGCCCAAGCTCCTACAATGAGCAGTTCTTC. The V gene is TRBV27, the J gene TRBJ2-1; D ambiguous. CDR3 length: 17 residues. Germline V gene lookup returns CDR1 MNHEY and CDR2 SMNVEV (reference sequence). V gave up 3 bases and J gave up 0 bases, with 15 bases separating them.

This rearrangement joins TRBV7-2 to TRBJ2-1; 8 bases match TRBD1. CDR3 length equals 12 residues. Germline CDR1 is SGHTA and CDR2 is FQGNSA. V shed 3 bases, J shed 12 bases, and the junction held 4 bases outside the gene matches. CDR3 protein: CASSFPGGGQFF. The CDR3 region has the DNA TGTGCCAGCAGCTTTCCAGGGGGCGGGCAGTTCTTC.

The V call is TRBV7-6, the J call TRBJ1-4, with unresolved D. CDR3 length equals 17 residues. Trimming left V 5 bases short and J 4 bases short, with 20 bases between. CDR1 SGHVS and CDR2 FNYEAQ come from the germline V gene. This CDR3 is CASSPQPIEVRNEKLFF. The CDR3 DNA follows: TGTGCCAGCAGCCCCCAGCCCATCGAGGTCCGTAATGAAAAACTGTTTTTT.